This T cell receptor (beta chain) was identified in a study of cytomegalovirus exposure and HLA in healthy donors. The PCR had 60 Vbeta and 13 Jbeta primers. Sequencing was performed with immunoSEQ multiplex PCR; in TCRdb, only in-frame clones are kept and a portion is missing. This table has roughly 120,000 clones, 79% appearing once. Donors sampled were nominally healthy, though unrecorded immune exposures were likely. The study, taken as a whole, reports: Relative to the roughly 700-donor mean, N-insertions were reportedly fewer in an Asian-associated ancestry cluster in a later analysis. TCR beta sequences numbering roughly 18,000 were associated with HLA alleles at 0.05 false discovery rate in a later analysis. TCR beta sequences reportedly predicted the HLA-A and HLA-B alleles of most subjects accurately.

CDR3 length: 18 amino acids. Germline assignment: CDR1 SGHAT and CDR2 FQNNGV. V lost 4 bases, J lost 5 bases, and 26 bases lay in between. In regard to this clone: Antigen unknown.

This chain connects TRBV11-2 to TRBJ1-1; no firm D call. The sequenced material came from PBMCs. This sequence originates from a young man in good health and CMV-seropositive. Here the CDR3 reads CASSSRRYVGLIETEAFF. The DNA for the CDR3 is TGTGCCAGCAGCTCCCGCAGGTATGTTGGATTGATTGAGACTGAAGCTTTCTTT.